This T cell receptor (beta chain) is drawn from a study of technical replicates of blood from a handful of donors. This clone appeared once. Using immunoSEQ multiplex PCR, the repertoire was profiled, and TCRdb retains in-frame clones only, with some absent. The table has 83,000 or so clones, more than 90% seen once. Sequencing used T cells isolated from PBMCs. The receptor's source is a human donor in good health.

CDR3: CASSSEEDAASYEQYF. Here the CDR3 DNA reads TGTGCCAGCAGTTCCGAAGAGGATGCGGCCTCCTACGAGCAGTACTTC. The chain is built from TRBV6-5 and TRBJ2-7; D is undetermined. CDR3 length equals 16 residues. V was clipped by 4 bases and J by 0 bases, with 16 bases between them. Germline assignment: CDR1 MNHEY and CDR2 SVGAGI.